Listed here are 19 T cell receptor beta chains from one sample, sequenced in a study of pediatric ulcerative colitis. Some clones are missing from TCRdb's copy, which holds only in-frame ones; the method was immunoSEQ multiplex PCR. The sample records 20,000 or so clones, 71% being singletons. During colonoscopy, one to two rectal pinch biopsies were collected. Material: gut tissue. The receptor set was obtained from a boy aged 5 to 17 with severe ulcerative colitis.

This CDR3 is CASSLGDLWAFF. The CDR3 bases are TGTGCCAGCAGTTTAGGGGACCTTTGGGCTTTCTTT. This rearrangement joins TRBV28 to TRBJ1-1; D may be TRBD1 (5 bases). CDR1 MDHEN and CDR2 SYDVKM come from the germline V gene. This CDR3 has 12 amino acids. Trimming took off 2 bases at V and 11 bases at J, with 12 bases between the two ends.

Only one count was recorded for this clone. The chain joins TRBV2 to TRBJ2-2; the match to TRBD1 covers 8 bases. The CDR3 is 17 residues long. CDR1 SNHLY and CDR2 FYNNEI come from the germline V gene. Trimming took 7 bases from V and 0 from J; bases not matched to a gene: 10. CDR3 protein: CASKGQAKIANTGELFF. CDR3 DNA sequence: TGTGCCAGCAAGGGACAGGCCAAGATAGCGAACACCGGGGAGCTGTTTTTT.

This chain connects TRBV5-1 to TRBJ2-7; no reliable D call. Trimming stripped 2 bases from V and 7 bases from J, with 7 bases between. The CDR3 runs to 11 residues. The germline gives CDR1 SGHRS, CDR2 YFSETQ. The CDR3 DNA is TGCGCCAGCAGCTTAGCCGGAGAGCAGTACTTC. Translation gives CASSLAGEQYF.

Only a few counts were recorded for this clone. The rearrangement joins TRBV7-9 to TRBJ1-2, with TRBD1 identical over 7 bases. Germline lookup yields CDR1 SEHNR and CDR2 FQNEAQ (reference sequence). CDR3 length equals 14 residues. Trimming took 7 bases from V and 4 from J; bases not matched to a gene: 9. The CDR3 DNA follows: TGTGCCAGCACCTCGGGACAGATACTCTATGGCTACACCTTC. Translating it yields CASTSGQILYGYTF.

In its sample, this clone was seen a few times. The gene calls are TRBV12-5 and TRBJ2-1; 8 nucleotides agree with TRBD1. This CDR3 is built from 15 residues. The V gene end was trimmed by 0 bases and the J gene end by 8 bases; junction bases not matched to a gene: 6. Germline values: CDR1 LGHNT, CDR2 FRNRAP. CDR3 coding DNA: TGTGCTAGTGGTTTGGTACAGGGGGTGGTGGATGAGCAGTTCTTC. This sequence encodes CASGLVQGVVDEQFF.

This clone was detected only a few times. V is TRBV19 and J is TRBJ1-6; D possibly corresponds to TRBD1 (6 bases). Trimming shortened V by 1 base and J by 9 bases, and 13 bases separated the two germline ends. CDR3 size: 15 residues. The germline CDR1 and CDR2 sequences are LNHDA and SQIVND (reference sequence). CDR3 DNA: TGTGCCAGTAGTATAGGACGGGGGGCGGCTTCACCCCTCCACTTT. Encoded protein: CASSIGRGAASPLHF.

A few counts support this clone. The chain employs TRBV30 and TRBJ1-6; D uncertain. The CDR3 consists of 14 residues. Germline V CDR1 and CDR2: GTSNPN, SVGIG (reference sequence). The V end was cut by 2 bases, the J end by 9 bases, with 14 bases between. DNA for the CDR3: TGTGCCTGGAGTTCGGGAGGGAGGGTTTCACCCCTCCACTTT. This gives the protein CAWSSGGRVSPLHF.

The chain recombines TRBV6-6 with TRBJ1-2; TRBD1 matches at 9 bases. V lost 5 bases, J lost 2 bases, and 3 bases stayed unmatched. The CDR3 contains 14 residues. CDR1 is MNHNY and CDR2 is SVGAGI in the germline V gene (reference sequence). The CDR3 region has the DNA TGTGCCAGCAGTAAGGGACAGGGAAACTATGGCTACACCTTC. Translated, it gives CASSKGQGNYGYTF.

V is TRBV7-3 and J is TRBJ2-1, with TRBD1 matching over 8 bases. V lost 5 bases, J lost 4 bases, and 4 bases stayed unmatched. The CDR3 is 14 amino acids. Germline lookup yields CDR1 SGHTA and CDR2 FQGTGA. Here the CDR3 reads CASSRQGSYNEQFF. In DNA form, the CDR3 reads TGTGCCAGCAGCCGACAGGGGTCTTACAATGAGCAGTTCTTC.

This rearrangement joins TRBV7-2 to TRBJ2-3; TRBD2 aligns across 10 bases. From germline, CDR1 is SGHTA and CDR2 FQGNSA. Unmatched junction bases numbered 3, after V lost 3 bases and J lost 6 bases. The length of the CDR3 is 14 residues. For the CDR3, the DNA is TGTGCCAGCAGCTTTCTAGCGGGGGTGGATACGCAGTATTTT. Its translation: CASSFLAGVDTQYF.

CDR3 amino acids: CASSLRQGVNYGYTF. The CDR3, as DNA: TGTGCCAGCAGCTTGAGACAGGGGGTAAACTATGGCTACACCTTC. The chain has TRBV5-6 and TRBJ1-2; the match to TRBD1 covers 9 bases. Losses at the gene ends were 1 base for V and 2 bases for J; bases not matched to a gene: 3. The CDR3 contains 15 residues. CDR1 is SGHDT, CDR2 YYEEEE, per germline.

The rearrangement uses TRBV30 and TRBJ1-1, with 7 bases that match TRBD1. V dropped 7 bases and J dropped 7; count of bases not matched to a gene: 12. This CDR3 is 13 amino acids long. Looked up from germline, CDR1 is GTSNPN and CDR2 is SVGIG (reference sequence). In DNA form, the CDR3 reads TGTGCCTCTGGGACAGCCAGGGTCGGTGAAGCTTTCTTT. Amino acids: CASGTARVGEAFF.

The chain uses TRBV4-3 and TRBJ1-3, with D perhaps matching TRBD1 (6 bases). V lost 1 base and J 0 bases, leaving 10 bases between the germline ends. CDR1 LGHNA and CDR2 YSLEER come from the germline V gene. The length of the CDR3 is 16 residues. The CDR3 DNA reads TGCGCCAGCAGCCAAGGAGGGGGAGGCTCTGGAAACACCATATATTTT. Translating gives CASSQGGGGSGNTIYF.

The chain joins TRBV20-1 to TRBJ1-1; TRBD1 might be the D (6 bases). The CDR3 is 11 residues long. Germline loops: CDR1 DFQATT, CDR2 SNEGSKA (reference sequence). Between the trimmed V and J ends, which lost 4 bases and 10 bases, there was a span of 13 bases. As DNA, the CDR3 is TGCAGTGCTATATGGGACAATGTAGCTTTCTTT. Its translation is CSAIWDNVAFF.

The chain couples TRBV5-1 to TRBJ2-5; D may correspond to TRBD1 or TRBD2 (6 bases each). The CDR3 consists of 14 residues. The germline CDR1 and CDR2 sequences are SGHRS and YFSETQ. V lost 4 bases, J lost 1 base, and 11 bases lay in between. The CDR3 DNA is TGCGCCAGCAGCAAGGGGGGCCTCCAAGAGACCCAGTACTTC. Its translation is CASSKGGLQETQYF.

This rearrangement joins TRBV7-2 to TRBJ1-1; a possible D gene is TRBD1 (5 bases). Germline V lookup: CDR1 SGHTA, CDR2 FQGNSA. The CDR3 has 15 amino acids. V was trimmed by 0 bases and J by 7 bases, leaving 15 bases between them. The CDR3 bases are TGTGCCAGCAGCTTAGCGGGCCAGGGAAAGGGTGAAGCTTTCTTT. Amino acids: CASSLAGQGKGEAFF.

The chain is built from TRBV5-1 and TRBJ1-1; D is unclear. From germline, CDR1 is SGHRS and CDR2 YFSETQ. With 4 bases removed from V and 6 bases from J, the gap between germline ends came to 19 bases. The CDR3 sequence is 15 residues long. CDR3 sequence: CASSPGIRERAEAFF. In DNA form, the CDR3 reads TGCGCCAGCAGCCCTGGGATAAGGGAGAGGGCTGAAGCTTTCTTT.

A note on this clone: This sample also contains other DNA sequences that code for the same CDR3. The CDR3 is CAWSVRGNYGYTF. In DNA, the CDR3 is TGTGCCTGGAGTGTACGAGGAAACTATGGCTACACCTTC. V and J are TRBV30 and TRBJ1-2; D gene uncertain. This CDR3 spans 13 amino acids. Germline loops: CDR1 GTSNPN, CDR2 SVGIG (reference sequence). Trimming cost V 0 bases and J 2 bases, with 7 bases left between them.

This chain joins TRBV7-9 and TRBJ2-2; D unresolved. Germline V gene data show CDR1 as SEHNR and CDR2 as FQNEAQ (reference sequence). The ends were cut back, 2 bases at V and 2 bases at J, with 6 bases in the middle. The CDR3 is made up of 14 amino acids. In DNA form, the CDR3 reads TGTGCCAGCAGCTTAAAAACAAACACCGGGGAGCTGTTTTTT. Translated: CASSLKTNTGELFF.